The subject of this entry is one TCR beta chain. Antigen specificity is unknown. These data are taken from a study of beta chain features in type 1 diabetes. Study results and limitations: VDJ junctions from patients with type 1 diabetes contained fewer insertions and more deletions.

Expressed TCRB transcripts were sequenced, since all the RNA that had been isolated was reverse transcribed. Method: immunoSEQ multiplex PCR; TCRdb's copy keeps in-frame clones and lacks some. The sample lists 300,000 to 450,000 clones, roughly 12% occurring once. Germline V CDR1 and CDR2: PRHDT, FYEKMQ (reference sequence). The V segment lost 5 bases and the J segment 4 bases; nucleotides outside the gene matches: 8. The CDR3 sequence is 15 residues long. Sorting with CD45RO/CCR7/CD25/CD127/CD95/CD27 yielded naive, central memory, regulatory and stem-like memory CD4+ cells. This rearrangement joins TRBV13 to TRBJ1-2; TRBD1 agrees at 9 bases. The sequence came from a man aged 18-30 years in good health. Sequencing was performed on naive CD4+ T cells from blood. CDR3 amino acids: CASSASGTGIYGYTF. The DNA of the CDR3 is TGTGCCAGCAGCGCGTCCGGGACAGGGATCTATGGCTACACCTTC.